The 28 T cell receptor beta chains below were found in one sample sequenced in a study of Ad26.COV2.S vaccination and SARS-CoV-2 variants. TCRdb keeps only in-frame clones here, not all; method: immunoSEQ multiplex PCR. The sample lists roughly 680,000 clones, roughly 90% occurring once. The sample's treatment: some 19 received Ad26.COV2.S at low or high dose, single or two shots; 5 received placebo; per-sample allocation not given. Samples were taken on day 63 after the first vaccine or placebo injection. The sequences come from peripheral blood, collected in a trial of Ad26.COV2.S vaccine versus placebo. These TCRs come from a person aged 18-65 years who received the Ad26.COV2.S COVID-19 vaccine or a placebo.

The CDR3 DNA reads as TGTGCCTGGAGCTTTGAATGGACTAGCGTGGAGACCCAGTACTTC. Protein: CAWSFEWTSVETQYF. The chain combines TRBV30 with TRBJ2-5; the match to TRBD2 covers 9 bases. CDR3 length: 15 residues. Germline lookup yields CDR1 GTSNPN and CDR2 SVGIG (reference sequence). V gave up 3 bases and J gave up 5 bases; unmatched junction bases: 10.

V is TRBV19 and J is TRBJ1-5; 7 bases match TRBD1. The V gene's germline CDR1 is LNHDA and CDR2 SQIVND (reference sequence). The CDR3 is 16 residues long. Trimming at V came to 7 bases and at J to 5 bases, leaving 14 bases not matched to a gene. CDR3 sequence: CASTHLPGGGDQPQHF. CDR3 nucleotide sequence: TGTGCCAGTACCCACCTCCCAGGGGGGGGAGATCAGCCCCAGCATTTT.

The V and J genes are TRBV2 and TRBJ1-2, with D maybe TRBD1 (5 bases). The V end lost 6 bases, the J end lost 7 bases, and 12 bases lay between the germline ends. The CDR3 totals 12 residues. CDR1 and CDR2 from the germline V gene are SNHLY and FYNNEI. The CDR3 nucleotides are TGTGCCAGCAGCGAGGACACCCGTGGCTACACCTTC. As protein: CASSEDTRGYTF.

The CDR3 spells CASSRGGDTEAFF. In DNA, the CDR3 is TGTGCCAGCAGCCGAGGAGGGGACACTGAAGCTTTCTTT. The chain employs TRBV7-9 and TRBJ1-1; weak D call: TRBD1 (5 bases). The germline gives CDR1 SEHNR, CDR2 FQNEAQ (reference sequence). This CDR3 has 13 amino acids. V lost 5 bases and J 3 bases, leaving 10 bases between the germline ends.

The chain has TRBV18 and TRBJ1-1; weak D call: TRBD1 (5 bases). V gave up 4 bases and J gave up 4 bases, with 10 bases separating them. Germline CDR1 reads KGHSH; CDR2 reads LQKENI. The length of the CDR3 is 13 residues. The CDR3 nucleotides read TGTGCCAGCTCACGACAGACACTCACTGAAGCTTTCTTT. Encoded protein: CASSRQTLTEAFF.

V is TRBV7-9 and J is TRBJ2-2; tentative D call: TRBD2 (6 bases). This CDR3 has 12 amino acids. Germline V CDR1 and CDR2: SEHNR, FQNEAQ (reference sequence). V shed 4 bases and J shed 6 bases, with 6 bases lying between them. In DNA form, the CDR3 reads TGTGCCAGCAGCTGGGAGGCCGGGGAGCTGTTTTTT. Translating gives CASSWEAGELFF.

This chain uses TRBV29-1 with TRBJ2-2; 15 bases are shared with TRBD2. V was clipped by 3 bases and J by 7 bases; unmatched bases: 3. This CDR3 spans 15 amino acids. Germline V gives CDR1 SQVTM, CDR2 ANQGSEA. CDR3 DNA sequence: TGCAGCGTTGAGGTGGGACTAGCGGGAGGCGGGGAGCTGTTTTTT. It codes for CSVEVGLAGGGELFF.

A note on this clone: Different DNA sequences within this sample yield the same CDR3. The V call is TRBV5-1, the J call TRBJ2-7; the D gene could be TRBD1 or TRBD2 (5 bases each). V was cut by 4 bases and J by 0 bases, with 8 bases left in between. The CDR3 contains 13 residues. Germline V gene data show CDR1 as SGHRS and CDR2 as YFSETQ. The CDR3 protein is CASSRDGSYEQYF. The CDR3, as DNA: TGCGCCAGCAGCCGGGACGGCTCCTACGAGCAGTACTTC.

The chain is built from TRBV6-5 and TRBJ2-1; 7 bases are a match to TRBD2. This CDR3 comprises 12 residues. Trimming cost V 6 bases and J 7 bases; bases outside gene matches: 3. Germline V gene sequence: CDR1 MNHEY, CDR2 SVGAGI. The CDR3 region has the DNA TGTGCCAGCAGCCTAGCGGCTAATGAGCAGTTCTTC. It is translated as CASSLAANEQFF.

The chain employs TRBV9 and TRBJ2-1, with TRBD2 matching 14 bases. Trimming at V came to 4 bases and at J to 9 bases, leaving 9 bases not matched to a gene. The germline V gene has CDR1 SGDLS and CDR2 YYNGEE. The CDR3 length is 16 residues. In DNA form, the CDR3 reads TGTGCCAGCAGCCCCCCGACTAGCGGGGGGGCCGGTGAGCAGTTCTTC. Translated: CASSPPTSGGAGEQFF.

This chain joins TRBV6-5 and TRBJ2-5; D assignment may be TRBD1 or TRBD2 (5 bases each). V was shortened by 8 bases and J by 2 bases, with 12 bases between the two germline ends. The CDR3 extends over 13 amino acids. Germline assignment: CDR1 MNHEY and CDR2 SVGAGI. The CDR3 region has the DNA TGTGCCAGCCCCGGGGCAGGACAAGAGACCCAGTACTTC. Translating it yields CASPGAGQETQYF.

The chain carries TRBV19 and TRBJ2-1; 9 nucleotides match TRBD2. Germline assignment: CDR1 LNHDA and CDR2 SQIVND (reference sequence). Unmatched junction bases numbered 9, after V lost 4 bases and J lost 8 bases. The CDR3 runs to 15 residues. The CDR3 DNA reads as TGTGCCAGTAGTAGAGCGGGAGGCTGGTGGGATGAGCAGTTCTTC. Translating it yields CASSRAGGWWDEQFF.

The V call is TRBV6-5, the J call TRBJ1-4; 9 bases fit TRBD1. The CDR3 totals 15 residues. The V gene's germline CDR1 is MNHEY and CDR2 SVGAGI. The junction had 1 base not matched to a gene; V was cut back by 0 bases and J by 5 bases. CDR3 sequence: CASSYSTGGNEKLFF. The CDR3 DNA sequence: TGTGCCAGCAGTTACTCGACAGGGGGGAATGAAAAACTGTTTTTT.

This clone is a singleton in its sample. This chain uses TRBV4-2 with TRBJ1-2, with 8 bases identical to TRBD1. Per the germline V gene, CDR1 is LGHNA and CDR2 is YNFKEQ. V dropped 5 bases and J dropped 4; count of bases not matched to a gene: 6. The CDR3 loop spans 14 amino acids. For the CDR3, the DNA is TGTGCCAGCAGCAACGGGACAGGCTTCTATGGCTACACCTTC. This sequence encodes CASSNGTGFYGYTF.

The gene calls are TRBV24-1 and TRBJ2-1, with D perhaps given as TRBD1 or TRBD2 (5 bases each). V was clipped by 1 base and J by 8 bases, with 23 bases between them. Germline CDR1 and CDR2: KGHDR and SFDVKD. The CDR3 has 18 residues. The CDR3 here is CATSDLSSGGPMGDEQFF. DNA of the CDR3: TGTGCCACCAGTGATTTATCAAGCGGAGGTCCGATGGGGGATGAGCAGTTCTTC.

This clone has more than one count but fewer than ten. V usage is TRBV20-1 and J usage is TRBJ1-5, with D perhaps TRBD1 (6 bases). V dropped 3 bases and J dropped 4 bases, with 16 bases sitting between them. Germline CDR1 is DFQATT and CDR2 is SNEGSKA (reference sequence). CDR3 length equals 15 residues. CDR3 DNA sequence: TGCAGTGCTAGTCCGGGACACCAGATTAATCAGCCCCAGCATTTT. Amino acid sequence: CSASPGHQINQPQHF.

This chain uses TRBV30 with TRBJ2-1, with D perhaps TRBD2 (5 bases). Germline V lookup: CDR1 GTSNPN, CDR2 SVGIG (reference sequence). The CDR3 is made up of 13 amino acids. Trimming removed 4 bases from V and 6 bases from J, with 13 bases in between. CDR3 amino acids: CAWTPSGSNEQFF. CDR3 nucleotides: TGTGCCTGGACCCCGTCGGGGTCCAATGAGCAGTTCTTC.

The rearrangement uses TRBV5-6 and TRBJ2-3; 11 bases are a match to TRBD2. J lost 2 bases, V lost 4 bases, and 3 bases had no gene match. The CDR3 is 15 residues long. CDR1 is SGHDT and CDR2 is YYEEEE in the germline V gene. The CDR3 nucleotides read TGTGCCAGCAGCCGGACTAGCGGGTCCACAGATACGCAGTATTTT. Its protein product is CASSRTSGSTDTQYF.

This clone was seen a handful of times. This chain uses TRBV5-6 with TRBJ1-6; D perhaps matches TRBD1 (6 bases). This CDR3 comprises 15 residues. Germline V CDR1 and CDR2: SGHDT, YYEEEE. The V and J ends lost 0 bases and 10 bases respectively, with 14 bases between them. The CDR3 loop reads CASSLDGGQESPLHF. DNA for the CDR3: TGTGCCAGCAGCTTGGATGGGGGGCAGGAATCACCCCTCCACTTT.

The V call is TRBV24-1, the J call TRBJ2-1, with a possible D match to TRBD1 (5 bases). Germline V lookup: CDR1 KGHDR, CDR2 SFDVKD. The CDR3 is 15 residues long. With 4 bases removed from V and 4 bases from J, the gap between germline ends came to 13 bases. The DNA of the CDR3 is TGTGCCACCAGTGACCCGACAGTGGCGTACAATGAGCAGTTCTTC. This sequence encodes CATSDPTVAYNEQFF.

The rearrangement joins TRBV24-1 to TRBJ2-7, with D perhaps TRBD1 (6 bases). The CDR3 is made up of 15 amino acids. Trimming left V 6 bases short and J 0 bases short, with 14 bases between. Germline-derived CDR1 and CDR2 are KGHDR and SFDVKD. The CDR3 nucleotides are TGTGCCACCAGTTCCGGGACATCGCACTCCTACGAGCAGTACTTC. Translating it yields CATSSGTSHSYEQYF.

CDR3 residues: CASSLGGRAWEQYF. The CDR3 bases are TGTGCCAGCAGTTTGGGTGGGAGGGCCTGGGAGCAGTACTTC. V usage is TRBV27 and J usage is TRBJ2-7; TRBD2 agrees at 7 bases. Germline trimming cut 3 bases from V and 7 bases from J; bases unmatched to any gene: 9. From germline, CDR1 is MNHEY and CDR2 SMNVEV (reference sequence). The CDR3 runs to 14 residues.

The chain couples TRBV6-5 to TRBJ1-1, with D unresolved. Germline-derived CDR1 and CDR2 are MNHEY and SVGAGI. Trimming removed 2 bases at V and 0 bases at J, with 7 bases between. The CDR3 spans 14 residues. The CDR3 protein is CASSYRAVNTEAFF. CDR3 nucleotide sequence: TGTGCCAGCAGTTACAGGGCAGTGAACACTGAAGCTTTCTTT.

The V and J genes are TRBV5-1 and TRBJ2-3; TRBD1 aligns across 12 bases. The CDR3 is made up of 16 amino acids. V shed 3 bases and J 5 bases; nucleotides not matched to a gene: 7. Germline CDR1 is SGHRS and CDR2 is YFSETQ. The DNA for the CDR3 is TGCGCCAGCAGCTCCACCGGGACAGGGGGCCAAGATACGCAGTATTTT. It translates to CASSSTGTGGQDTQYF. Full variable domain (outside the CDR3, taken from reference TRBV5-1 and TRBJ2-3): KAGVTQTPRYLIKTRGQQVTLSCSPISGHRSVSWYQQTPGQGLQFLFEYFSETQRNKGNFPGRFSGRQFSNSRSEMNVSTLELGDSALYLCASSSTGTGGQDTQYFGPGTRLTVL.

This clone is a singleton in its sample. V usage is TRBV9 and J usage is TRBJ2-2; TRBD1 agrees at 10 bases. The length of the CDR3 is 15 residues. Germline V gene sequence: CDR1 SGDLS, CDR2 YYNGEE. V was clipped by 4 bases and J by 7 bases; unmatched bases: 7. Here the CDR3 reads CASSTRDRGDGELFF. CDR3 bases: TGTGCCAGCAGCACCCGGGACAGGGGAGACGGGGAGCTGTTTTTT.

CDR3 amino acids: CASSLRQGRETQYF. The CDR3 DNA follows: TGTGCCAGCAGCCTCCGACAGGGTAGAGAGACCCAGTACTTC. V gene TRBV7-2 combines with J gene TRBJ2-5, with 7 positions matching TRBD1. CDR1 and CDR2 (germline): SGHTA, FQGNSA. CDR3 length equals 14 residues. Unmatched junction bases numbered 7, after V lost 5 bases and J lost 4 bases. The entire variable domain, with the rest obtained from reference TRBV7-2 and TRBJ2-5, is as follows: GAGVSQSPSNKVTEKGKDVELRCDPISGHTALYWYRQSLGQGLEFLIYFQGNSAPDKSGLPSDRFSAERTGGSVSTLTIQRTQQEDSAVYLCASSLRQGRETQYFGPGTRLLVL.

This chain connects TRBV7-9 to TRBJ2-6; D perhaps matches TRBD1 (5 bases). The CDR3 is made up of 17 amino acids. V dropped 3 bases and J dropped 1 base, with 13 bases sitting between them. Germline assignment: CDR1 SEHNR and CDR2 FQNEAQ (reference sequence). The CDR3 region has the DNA TGTGCCAGCAGCTTTATAAGGGGCGGATCTGGGGCCAACGTCCTGACTTTC. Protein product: CASSFIRGGSGANVLTF.

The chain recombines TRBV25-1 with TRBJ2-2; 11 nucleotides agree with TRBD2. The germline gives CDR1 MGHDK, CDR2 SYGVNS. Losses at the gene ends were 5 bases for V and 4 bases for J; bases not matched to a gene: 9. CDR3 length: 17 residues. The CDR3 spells CASSPLAGEGSTGELFF. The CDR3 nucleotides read TGTGCCAGCAGTCCACTAGCGGGAGAAGGGAGCACCGGGGAGCTGTTTTTT.